Here is one TCR beta chain with its context. What antigen it recognizes has not been identified. Base qualities are missing; no much larger clone stands one base away. These data come from a study of T cell changes during pregnancy in multiple sclerosis (dated by TCRdb to the late 2010s). About the full investigation: Changes in the T cell repertoire over the course of pregnancy were examined in this study in women with multiple sclerosis.

The CDR3 starts with the cysteine, ends with the phenylalanine, and has 13 residues. Of the read, only the CDR3 DNA is kept; its 39 bases are in frame from base 1. CDR1 and CDR2 are drawn from the germline V gene: KGHSH, LQKENI. V lost 5 bases and J lost 5 bases; the stretch between them is 12 bases long. Libraries were made using the immunoSEQ multiplex PCR assay. The immuneACCESS repertoire file appears here via TCRdb, limited to in-frame rearrangements. These files lack a portion of the clones; in checked studies, under half of the deficit traces to unresolved V genes, and the cause of the others is not known. In this sample the table shows tens of thousands of clones, approximately 94% of which occur a single time. Around 0.21% of the sample is in the top ten clones.

This TCR derives from a female donor with multiple sclerosis, enrolled in a pregnancy study. Sequencing used CD4+ T cells from peripheral blood mononuclear cells, obtained before pregnancy. Recombination joined TRBV18 with TRBJ1-2; there is no confident call for the D gene. The CDR3 protein: CASSGSGVYGYTF. The nucleotide sequence reads as follows: TGTGCCAGCTCAGGGTCCGGGGTATATGGCTACACCTTC.